The 27 T cell receptor beta chains below come from one sample, sequenced in a study of molecular identifiers for immune sequencing clone quantification. TCRdb itself ran the PCR reads through MiXCR, one entry per CDR3 protein. The sample records around 460,000 distinct CDR3 sequences, about 22% being singletons. The sequenced material came from naive CD8+ T cells from blood, with Jurkat cell RNA spiked in. The subset denotes: FACS-sorted CD8+CD4-CCR7+CD45RA+ naive T cells. The receptors stem from a human donor in good health. Some libraries in this study had Jurkat cell RNA spiked in.

This rearrangement joins TRBV19 to TRBJ2-2; D assignment may be TRBD1 or TRBD2 (6 bases each). With 4 bases removed from V and 7 bases from J, the gap between germline ends came to 10 bases. The CDR3 spans 13 residues. Germline-derived CDR1 and CDR2 are LNHDA and SQIVND (reference sequence). The CDR3 bases are TGTGCCAGTAGTACCCGGGGGCTCGGGGAGCTGTTTTTT. Translating it yields CASSTRGLGELFF.

The rearrangement joins TRBV20-1 to TRBJ1-4; D possibly corresponds to TRBD1 (5 bases). Germline CDR1 DFQATT, CDR2 SNEGSKA (reference sequence). Trimming left V 1 base short and J 8 bases short, with 17 bases between. CDR3 length: 15 residues. CDR3 sequence: CSARVPGELGEKLFF. As DNA, the CDR3 is TGCAGTGCTAGAGTGCCGGGGGAACTGGGGGAAAAACTGTTTTTT.

This clonotype was observed many times. Here the CDR3 reads CSVSGFVNTEAFF. The CDR3 DNA is TGCAGCGTCTCGGGGTTCGTGAACACTGAAGCTTTCTTT. This chain uses TRBV29-1 with TRBJ1-1, with D uncertain. The ends were cut back, 6 bases at V and 0 bases at J, with 11 bases in the middle. Germline values: CDR1 SQVTM, CDR2 ANQGSEA. This CDR3 is 13 amino acids long.

This clonotype was recorded a few times. This rearrangement joins TRBV7-7 to TRBJ2-2, with D unresolved. This CDR3 comprises 14 residues. Looked up from germline, CDR1 is SSHAT and CDR2 is FNYEAQ (reference sequence). Trimming took off 5 bases at V and 1 base at J, with 8 bases between the two ends. The CDR3 DNA sequence: TGTGCCAGCAGCCCACAGCGGAACACCGGGGAGCTGTTTTTT. This gives the protein CASSPQRNTGELFF.

This clonotype was seen at least ten times. V and J are TRBV7-6 and TRBJ2-3; the match to TRBD1 covers 10 bases. V lost 3 bases to trimming and J lost 2 bases; unmatched junction nucleotides: 5. Germline V CDR1 and CDR2: SGHVS, FNYEAQ. The CDR3 sequence is 16 residues long. CDR3: CASSLGTGENTDTQYF. The CDR3 nucleotides are TGTGCCAGCAGCTTGGGGACAGGGGAGAACACAGATACGCAGTATTTT.

This clonotype was seen at least ten times. The rearrangement joins TRBV4-2 to TRBJ2-1; 9 nucleotides agree with TRBD2. This CDR3 comprises 15 residues. Trimming took 4 bases from V and 9 from J; bases not matched to a gene: 10. The germline gives CDR1 LGHNA, CDR2 YNFKEQ. Here the CDR3 DNA reads TGTGCCAGCAGCCTCAGAACTAGCGGGTTCGCTGAGCAGTTCTTC. It specifies CASSLRTSGFAEQFF.

This clonotype was found many times. The genes are TRBV2 and TRBJ1-5; 8 bases align to TRBD1. The CDR3 loop spans 14 amino acids. The V and J ends lost 5 bases and 7 bases, in that order; junction bases with no gene match: 7. Germline lookup yields CDR1 SNHLY and CDR2 FYNNEI. CDR3 sequence reads: CASSKTGVLQPQHF. The CDR3 DNA sequence: TGTGCCAGCAGTAAGACAGGGGTATTGCAGCCCCAGCATTTT.

This clonotype occurred many times. J is TRBJ1-5 and V is TRBV7-3; 8 positions agree with TRBD1. The V gene end was trimmed by 5 bases and the J gene end by 2 bases; junction bases not matched to a gene: 5. CDR1 is SGHTA and CDR2 is FQGTGA in the germline V gene. The CDR3 extends over 15 amino acids. CDR3 protein: CASSRRTGCNQPQHF. The CDR3 DNA sequence: TGTGCCAGCAGCAGAAGGACAGGGTGCAATCAGCCCCAGCATTTT.

Many counts were recorded for this clonotype. This chain links TRBV29-1 with TRBJ1-1, with 10 bases matching TRBD1. Germline V gene sequence: CDR1 SQVTM, CDR2 ANQGSEA. The CDR3 runs 16 residues. V trimming: 3 bases; J trimming: 0 bases; junction bases outside the gene matches: 7. CDR3 nucleotides: TGCAGCGTTGAGCGTGGGGGACAGGGGATGAACACTGAAGCTTTCTTT. It translates to CSVERGGQGMNTEAFF.

To note about this clonotype: A much larger clonotype is one base distant, so this may be a read error. CDR3 region: CASSSGLVRPTDTQYF. Here the CDR3 DNA reads TGTGCCAGCAGCTCGGGACTAGTCAGGCCCACAGATACGCAGTATTTT. The chain is built from TRBV7-9 and TRBJ2-3; 8 bases line up with TRBD2. The CDR3 loop spans 16 amino acids. Germline CDR1 and CDR2: SEHNR and FQNEAQ (reference sequence). J was trimmed by 2 bases and V by 4 bases; bases with no gene match: 8.

This clonotype appeared a few times. The chain carries TRBV27 and TRBJ2-1, with no clear D. Germline V gene sequence: CDR1 MNHEY, CDR2 SMNVEV (reference sequence). V lost 6 bases and J lost 5, with 8 bases in between. This CDR3 has 12 residues. CDR3 protein: CASRTENNEQFF. As DNA, the CDR3 is TGTGCCAGCAGGACTGAAAACAATGAGCAGTTCTTC.

This clonotype was counted once. The CDR3 nucleotides are TGTGCCAGCGCCATAACTGCGGTACCTAATCAGCCCCAGCATTTT. This gives the protein CASAITAVPNQPQHF. The chain uses TRBV6-5 and TRBJ1-5; D is ambiguous. With 8 bases removed from V and 4 bases from J, the gap between germline ends came to 18 bases. The CDR3 consists of 15 residues. Germline assignment: CDR1 MNHEY and CDR2 SVGAGI.

This clonotype was counted only a few times. The CDR3 coding sequence is TGCAGCGTTGAAGAAGGGTGGCAGTATGGCTACACCTTC. Protein sequence: CSVEEGWQYGYTF. The chain employs TRBV29-1 and TRBJ1-2; no definite D call. The CDR3 is made up of 13 amino acids. Germline lookup yields CDR1 SQVTM and CDR2 ANQGSEA. The V end lost 0 bases, the J end lost 5 bases, and 10 bases lay between the germline ends.

This clonotype was recorded at least ten times. This rearrangement joins TRBV27 to TRBJ2-2; no firm D call. This CDR3 region has 16 residues. The germline gives CDR1 MNHEY, CDR2 SMNVEV (reference sequence). Between the trimmed V and J ends, which lost 2 bases and 0 bases, there was a span of 10 bases. CDR3 DNA sequence: TGTGCCAGCAGTTTAATAGGTCCAGCGAACACCGGGGAGCTGTTTTTT. Translating it yields CASSLIGPANTGELFF.

This clonotype has just a few counts. The chain is built from TRBV6-2 or TRBV6-3 and TRBJ1-5, with D tentatively TRBD1 (6 bases). The V end lost 7 bases, the J end lost 6 bases, and 19 bases lay between the germline ends. The CDR3 extends over 15 amino acids. In germline, CDR1 is MNHEY, CDR2 SVGEGT. CDR3 nucleotide sequence: TGTGCCAGCACCATCGGGCCCCGGGGGGCTCAGCCCCAGCATTTT. This encodes CASTIGPRGAQPQHF.

A word on this clonotype: The junction departs from the called germline gene at one end, perhaps through a read error. V usage is TRBV6-5 and J usage is TRBJ2-2; D possibly matches TRBD1 or TRBD2 (6 bases each). CDR1 is MNHEY, CDR2 SVGAGI, per germline. The CDR3 is 16 amino acids. CDR3 loop: CACSYLGGGGTGELFF. Here the CDR3 DNA reads TGTGCCTGCAGTTATTTGGGGGGCGGCGGCACCGGGGAGCTGTTTTTT.

This clonotype has only a few counts. The rearrangement links TRBV20-1 to TRBJ2-1; D perhaps matches TRBD2 (6 bases). V was clipped by 2 bases and J by 0 bases, with 14 bases between them. The CDR3 covers 16 residues. CDR1 and CDR2 (germline): DFQATT, SNEGSKA (reference sequence). DNA for the CDR3: TGCAGTGCTAGACATGCGGCCGGGAGCTCCTACAATGAGCAGTTCTTC. Amino acid sequence: CSARHAAGSSYNEQFF.

The V and J genes are TRBV6-5 and TRBJ2-3; 13 bases are shared with TRBD2. Germline-derived CDR1 and CDR2 are MNHEY and SVGAGI. The CDR3 extends over 17 amino acids. After removal of 0 bases from V and 2 bases from J, the junction contained 2 bases not matched to a gene. The CDR3 DNA reads as TGTGCCAGCAGTTACTCCGGGACTAGCGGGGTCACAGATACGCAGTATTTT. Protein sequence: CASSYSGTSGVTDTQYF.

The V call is TRBV4-1, the J call TRBJ1-1; possible D gene TRBD1, 5 bases. This CDR3 spans 16 amino acids. Germline V CDR1 and CDR2: MGHRA, YSYEKL. V was shortened by 3 bases and J by 10 bases, with 24 bases between the two germline ends. The CDR3 spells CASSHHPTGGLFGAFF. The CDR3 DNA is TGCGCCAGCAGCCACCACCCAACAGGAGGTTTATTCGGAGCTTTCTTT.

In its sample, this clonotype was seen many times. This rearrangement joins TRBV29-1 to TRBJ2-2, with 11 bases that match TRBD1. Germline lookup yields CDR1 SQVTM and CDR2 ANQGSEA. After removal of 1 base from V and 12 bases from J, the junction contained 10 bases not matched to a gene. The CDR3 runs 15 residues. The CDR3 spells CSVEGRDRGRAKLFF. CDR3 nucleotides: TGCAGCGTTGAAGGCCGGGACAGGGGGAGGGCCAAGCTGTTTTTT.

For this clonotype: One junction end does not reproduce the germline sequence, and a read error may be involved. The rearrangement joins TRBV27 to TRBJ2-3; 11 bases map to TRBD1. The CDR3 is 16 amino acids. Germline lookup yields CDR1 MNHEY and CDR2 SMNVEV (reference sequence). The CDR3 bases are TGTGCCAGCAGTTTTTTGGGACAGGGGGTCGCAGGTACGCAGTATTTC. Protein sequence: CASSFLGQGVAGTQYF.

This clonotype was found a few times. The chain uses TRBV4-2 and TRBJ2-4; 11 bases fit TRBD2. This CDR3 has 17 amino acids. Germline V gene lookup returns CDR1 LGHNA and CDR2 YNFKEQ. The V segment lost 1 base and the J segment 7 bases; nucleotides outside the gene matches: 9. CDR3 nucleotide sequence: TGTGCCAGCAGCCAAGGACAACGGACTAGCGGGTACAACATTCAGTACTTC. Protein product: CASSQGQRTSGYNIQYF.

This clonotype was recorded many times. The V call is TRBV4-1, the J call TRBJ2-7; 8 positions agree with TRBD1. Trimming at V came to 1 base and at J to 5 bases, leaving 4 bases not matched to a gene. The V gene's germline CDR1 is MGHRA and CDR2 YSYEKL. The CDR3 totals 14 residues. In DNA form, the CDR3 reads TGCGCCAGCAGCCAAGGGACAGGGTCGGACGAGCAGTACTTC. Residues: CASSQGTGSDEQYF.

This chain uses TRBV6-2 or TRBV6-3 with TRBJ1-1; D uncertain. V was pared by 3 bases and J by 7 bases, with 9 bases between. Germline-derived CDR1 and CDR2 are MNHEY and SVGEGT. The CDR3 spans 12 residues. This chain's CDR3 is CASSYGRLEAFF. CDR3 nucleotides: TGTGCCAGCAGTTATGGGCGGCTTGAAGCTTTCTTT.

This clonotype was counted ten times or more. V and J are TRBV29-1 and TRBJ2-5; TRBD1 agrees at 7 bases. The germline V gene has CDR1 SQVTM and CDR2 ANQGSEA. CDR3 length: 13 residues. V dropped 5 bases and J dropped 2; count of bases not matched to a gene: 5. In nucleotides, the CDR3 is TGCAGCGTTCAGACAGGGTTGCAAGAGACCCAGTACTTC. Its protein product is CSVQTGLQETQYF.

About this clonotype: A much larger clone lies a single base off, so this may be a read error. The chain joins TRBV27 to TRBJ2-7; D is uncertain. Per germline, CDR1 MNHEY and CDR2 SMNVEV (reference sequence). The CDR3 contains 12 residues. Here the CDR3 reads CASSPPGAEQCF. The CDR3 bases are TGTGCCAGCAGTCCTCCCGGTGCCGAGCAGTGCTTC.

This clonotype was recorded a few times. This rearrangement joins TRBV6-5 to TRBJ2-7; 8 bases map to TRBD1. V lost 2 bases to trimming and J lost 6 bases; unmatched junction nucleotides: 9. The length of the CDR3 is 15 residues. Germline CDR1 and CDR2: MNHEY and SVGAGI. The CDR3 protein is CASSYGRGQSREQYF. CDR3 sequence (DNA): TGTGCCAGCAGTTACGGCAGGGGGCAGTCCCGCGAGCAGTACTTC.